This TCR beta chain was sequenced in a study of identical twins. General study results and limits: In monozygotic twins, models underestimated the sharing of out-of-frame TCR alpha.

With template switching, a universal primer site was added, and the cDNA carried unique molecular identifiers. TCRdb reprocessed the 5' RACE reads with MiXCR, giving one entry per CDR3 protein. This sample has hundreds of thousands of distinct CDR3 sequences, with around 12% found just once. This clonotype was seen ten or more times. Its antigen remains unidentified. The germline CDR1 and CDR2 sequences are MGHRA and YSYEKL. V trimming: 1 base; J trimming: 7 bases; junction bases outside the gene matches: 3. This CDR3 has 13 amino acids. These data were likewise used in another study, on yellow fever vaccine responses in identical twins. In that study: In identical twins, vaccine T cell responses appeared partly shared and partly individual.

The sequenced material came from CD8+ T cells sorted from blood. The V gene is TRBV4-1, the J gene TRBJ1-2, with 7 nucleotides matching TRBD1. This TCR was recovered from a woman between 18 and 29 years old in good health. The CDR3 sequence is CASSQGRGPGYTF. CDR3 nucleotide sequence: TGCGCCAGCAGCCAAGGAAGGGGGCCTGGCTACACCTTC.